This TCR beta chain came from a study of shared clonotypes between healthy human individuals. Here immunoSEQ multiplex PCR was the method, and the copy in TCRdb shows in-frame clones only, minus some. The table records about 1.1 million clones, about 72% of them present only once. The CDR3 has 11 residues. From germline, CDR1 is MDHEN and CDR2 SYDVKM. V was shortened by 8 bases and J by 5 bases, with 9 bases between the two germline ends. In the CD4+ fraction, cells were divided into CD45RA+ naive and CD45RA-negative memory subsets. The sequence was collected from a man younger than 35 in good health. Some clones in this sample may be carry-over from other donors' samples. Sequenced sample: memory CD4+ T cells from PBMCs. Subset reported: CD45RA-negative fraction. The chain links TRBV28 to TRBJ1-1; unclear D gene. CDR3 nucleotides: TGTGCCAGCGCCTCTAGTACTGAAGCTTTCTTT. As protein: CASASSTEAFF.